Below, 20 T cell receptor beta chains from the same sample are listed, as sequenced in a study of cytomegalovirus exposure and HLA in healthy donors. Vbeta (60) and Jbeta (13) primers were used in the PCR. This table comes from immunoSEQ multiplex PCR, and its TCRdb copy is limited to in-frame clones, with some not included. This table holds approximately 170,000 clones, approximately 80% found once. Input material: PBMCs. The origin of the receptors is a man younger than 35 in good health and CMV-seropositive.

CDR3 nucleotide sequence: TGTGCCAGCTCACCACCGTCGGCAGGGGCCTATGGCTACACCTTC. Translating it yields CASSPPSAGAYGYTF. This chain joins TRBV18 and TRBJ1-2; D is perhaps TRBD1 (6 bases). Germline CDR1 and CDR2: KGHSH and LQKENI. Between the trimmed V and J ends, which lost 0 bases and 4 bases, there was a span of 12 bases. This CDR3 is 15 amino acids long.

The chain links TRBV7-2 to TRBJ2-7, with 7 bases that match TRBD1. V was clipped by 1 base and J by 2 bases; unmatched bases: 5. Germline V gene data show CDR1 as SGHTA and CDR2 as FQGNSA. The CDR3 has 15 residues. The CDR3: CASSLGGTDPYEQYF. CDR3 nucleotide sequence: TGTGCCAGCAGCTTAGGTGGGACAGACCCCTACGAGCAGTACTTC.

The CDR3 DNA reads TGTGCCAGCAGCCCAGCCAGTGGGGCCCTCCTGGGGACCGGGGAGCTGTTTTTT. It codes for CASSPASGALLGTGELFF. The V call is TRBV7-9, the J call TRBJ2-2; weak D call: TRBD1 (5 bases). The V end was cut by 5 bases, the J end by 5 bases, with 24 bases between. The CDR3 contains 18 residues. Germline values: CDR1 SEHNR, CDR2 FQNEAQ (reference sequence).

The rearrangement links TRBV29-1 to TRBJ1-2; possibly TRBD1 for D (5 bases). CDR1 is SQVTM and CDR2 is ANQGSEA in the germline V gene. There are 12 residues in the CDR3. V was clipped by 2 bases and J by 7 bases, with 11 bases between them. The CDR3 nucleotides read TGCAGCGTTGAACGCGCAGGGCCTGGCTACACCTTC. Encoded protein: CSVERAGPGYTF. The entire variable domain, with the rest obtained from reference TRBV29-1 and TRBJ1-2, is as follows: SAVISQKPSRDICQRGTSLTIQCQVDSQVTMMFWYRQQPGQSLTLIATANQGSEATYESGFVIDKFPISRPNLTFSTLTVSNMSPEDSSIYLCSVERAGPGYTFGSGTRLTVV.

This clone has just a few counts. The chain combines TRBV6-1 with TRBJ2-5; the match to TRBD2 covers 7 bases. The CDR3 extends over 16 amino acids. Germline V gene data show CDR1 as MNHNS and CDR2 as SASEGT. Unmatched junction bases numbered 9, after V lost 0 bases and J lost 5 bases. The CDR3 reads CASSEALAGERETQYF. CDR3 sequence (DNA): TGTGCCAGCAGTGAAGCGCTCGCGGGGGAGAGGGAGACCCAGTACTTC.

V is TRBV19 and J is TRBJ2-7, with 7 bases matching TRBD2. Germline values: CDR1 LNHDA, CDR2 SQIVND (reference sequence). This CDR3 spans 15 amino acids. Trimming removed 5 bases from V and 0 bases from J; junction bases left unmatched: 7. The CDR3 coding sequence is TGTGCCAGTAGTGCAGCGGGGAAGAGCTCCTACGAGCAGTACTTC. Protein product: CASSAAGKSSYEQYF.

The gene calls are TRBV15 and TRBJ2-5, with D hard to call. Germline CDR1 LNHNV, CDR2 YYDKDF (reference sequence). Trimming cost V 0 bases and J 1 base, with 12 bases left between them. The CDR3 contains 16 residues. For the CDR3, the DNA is TGTGCCACCAGCAGAGATCTCGGCGGAAGCCAAGAGACCCAGTACTTC. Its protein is CATSRDLGGSQETQYF. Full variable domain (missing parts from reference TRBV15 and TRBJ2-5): DAMVIQNPRYQVTQFGKPVTLSCSQTLNHNVMYWYQQKSSQAPKLLFHYYDKDFNNEADTPDNFQSRRPNTSFCFLDIRSPGLGDTAMYLCATSRDLGGSQETQYFGPGTRLLVL.

CDR3 DNA sequence: TGTGCCAGCAGCTTTGGCCCAAATCAGCCCCAGCATTTT. Protein sequence: CASSFGPNQPQHF. The V gene is TRBV7-2, the J gene TRBJ1-5; D gene ambiguous. V gave up 3 bases and J gave up 4 bases, with 7 bases separating them. The CDR3 loop spans 13 amino acids. The germline V gene has CDR1 SGHTA and CDR2 FQGNSA.

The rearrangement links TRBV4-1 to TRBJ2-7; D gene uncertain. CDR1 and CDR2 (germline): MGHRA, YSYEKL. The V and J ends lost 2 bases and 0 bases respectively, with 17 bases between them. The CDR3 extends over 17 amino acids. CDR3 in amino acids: CASSQFSPQRSSYEQYF. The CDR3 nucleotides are TGCGCCAGCAGCCAATTCTCCCCCCAGAGGAGCTCCTACGAGCAGTACTTC.

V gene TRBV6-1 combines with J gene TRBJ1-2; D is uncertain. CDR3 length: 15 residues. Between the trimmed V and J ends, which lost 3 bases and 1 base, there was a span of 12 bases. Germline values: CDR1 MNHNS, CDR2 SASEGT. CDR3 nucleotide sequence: TGTGCCAGCAGTGATATGGCAGGCATTAACTATGGCTACACCTTC. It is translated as CASSDMAGINYGYTF.

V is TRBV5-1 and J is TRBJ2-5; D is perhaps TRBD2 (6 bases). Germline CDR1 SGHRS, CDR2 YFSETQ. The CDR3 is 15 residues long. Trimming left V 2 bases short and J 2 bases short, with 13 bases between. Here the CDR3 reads CASSFNTGTQETQYF. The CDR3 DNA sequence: TGCGCCAGCAGCTTTAATACCGGGACTCAAGAGACCCAGTACTTC.

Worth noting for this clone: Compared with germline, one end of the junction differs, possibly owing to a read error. This CDR3 reads CTSSLRTGINEKLFF. Here the CDR3 DNA reads TGTACCAGCAGTTTACGGACAGGAATCAATGAAAAACTGTTTTTT. The V gene is TRBV27, the J gene TRBJ1-4; the match to TRBD1 covers 7 bases. Germline lookup yields CDR1 MNHEY and CDR2 SMNVEV (reference sequence). This CDR3 has 15 amino acids. Based on the CDR3 plus reference TRBV27 and TRBJ1-4, the full variable domain is EAQVTQNPRYLITVTGKKLTVTCSQNMNHEYMSWYRQDPGLGLRQIYYSMNVEVTDKGDVPEGYKVSRKEKRNFPLILESPSPNQTSLYFCTSSLRTGINEKLFFGSGTQLSVL.

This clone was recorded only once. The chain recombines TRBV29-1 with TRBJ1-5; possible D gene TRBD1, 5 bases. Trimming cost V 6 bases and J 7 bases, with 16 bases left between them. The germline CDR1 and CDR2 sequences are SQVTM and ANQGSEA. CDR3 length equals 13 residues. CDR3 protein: CSVALGGDQPQHF. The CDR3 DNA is TGCAGCGTGGCCCTTGGGGGGGACCAGCCCCAGCATTTT.

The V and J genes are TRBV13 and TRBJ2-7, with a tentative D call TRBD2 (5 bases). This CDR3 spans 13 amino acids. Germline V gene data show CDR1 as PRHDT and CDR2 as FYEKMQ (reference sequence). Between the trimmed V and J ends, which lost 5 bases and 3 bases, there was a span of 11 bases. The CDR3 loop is CASSTDSRYEQYF. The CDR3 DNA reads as TGTGCCAGCAGCACGGACTCGCGCTACGAGCAGTACTTC.

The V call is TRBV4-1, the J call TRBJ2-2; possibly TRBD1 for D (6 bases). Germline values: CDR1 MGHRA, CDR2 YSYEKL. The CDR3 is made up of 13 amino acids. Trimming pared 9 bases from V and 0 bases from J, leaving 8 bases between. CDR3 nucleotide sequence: TGCGCCAGTGGGGGCCCGAACACCGGGGAGCTGTTTTTT. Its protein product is CASGGPNTGELFF.

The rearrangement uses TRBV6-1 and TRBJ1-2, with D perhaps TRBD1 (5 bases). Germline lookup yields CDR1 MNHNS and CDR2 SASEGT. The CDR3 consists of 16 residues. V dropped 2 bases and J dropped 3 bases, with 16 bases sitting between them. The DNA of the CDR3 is TGTGCCAGCAGTGAACACATCCAGGGCAGTCACTATGGCTACACCTTC. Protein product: CASSEHIQGSHYGYTF.

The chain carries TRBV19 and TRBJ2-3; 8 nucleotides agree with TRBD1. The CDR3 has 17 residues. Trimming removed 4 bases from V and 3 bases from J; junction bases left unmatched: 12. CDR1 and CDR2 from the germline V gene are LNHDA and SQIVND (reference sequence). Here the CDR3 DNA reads TGTGCCAGTAGTACCCTTGGACAGGGTCCGCGGACAGATACGCAGTATTTT. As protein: CASSTLGQGPRTDTQYF.

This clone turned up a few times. The chain's CDR3 is CSVEDLREPGETQYF. The CDR3 DNA reads as TGCAGCGTTGAAGATCTGCGGGAGCCGGGGGAGACCCAGTACTTC. The rearrangement links TRBV29-1 to TRBJ2-5; 7 bases agree with TRBD2. The CDR3 is 15 residues long. Germline V gene lookup returns CDR1 SQVTM and CDR2 ANQGSEA. Trimming at V came to 0 bases and at J to 5 bases, leaving 9 bases not matched to a gene.

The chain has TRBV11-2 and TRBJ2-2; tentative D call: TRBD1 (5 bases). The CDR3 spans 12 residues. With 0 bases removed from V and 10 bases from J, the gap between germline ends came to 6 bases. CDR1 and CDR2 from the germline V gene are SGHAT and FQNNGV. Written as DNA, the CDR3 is TGTGCCAGCAGCTTAGACAGGGCGGAGCTGTTTTTT. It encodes CASSLDRAELFF.

In DNA form, the CDR3 reads TGCGCCAGCAGCCCGACAGGGGAGGGCACCGGGGAGCTGTTTTTT. Translating it yields CASSPTGEGTGELFF. This chain joins TRBV5-1 and TRBJ2-2; D is perhaps TRBD1 (8 bases). In germline, CDR1 is SGHRS, CDR2 YFSETQ. The CDR3 totals 15 residues. The V end was cut by 4 bases, the J end by 4 bases, with 14 bases between.